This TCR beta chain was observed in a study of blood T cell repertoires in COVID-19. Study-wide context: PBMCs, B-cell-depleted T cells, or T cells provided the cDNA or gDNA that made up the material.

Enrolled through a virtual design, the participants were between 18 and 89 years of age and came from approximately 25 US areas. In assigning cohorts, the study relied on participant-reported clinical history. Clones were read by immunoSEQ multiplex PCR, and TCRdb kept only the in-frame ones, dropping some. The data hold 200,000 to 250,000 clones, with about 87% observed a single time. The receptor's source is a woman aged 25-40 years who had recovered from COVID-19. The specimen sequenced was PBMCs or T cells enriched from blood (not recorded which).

The CDR3 bases are TGTGCCATCGAACCGGTATCTGGAAACACCATATATTTT. Translation gives CAIEPVSGNTIYF. This sequence joins TRBV10-3 and TRBJ1-3, with D unresolved. The ends were cut back, 8 bases at V and 1 base at J, with 9 bases in the middle. Germline-derived CDR1 and CDR2 are ENHRY and SYGVKD. The CDR3 extends over 13 amino acids.